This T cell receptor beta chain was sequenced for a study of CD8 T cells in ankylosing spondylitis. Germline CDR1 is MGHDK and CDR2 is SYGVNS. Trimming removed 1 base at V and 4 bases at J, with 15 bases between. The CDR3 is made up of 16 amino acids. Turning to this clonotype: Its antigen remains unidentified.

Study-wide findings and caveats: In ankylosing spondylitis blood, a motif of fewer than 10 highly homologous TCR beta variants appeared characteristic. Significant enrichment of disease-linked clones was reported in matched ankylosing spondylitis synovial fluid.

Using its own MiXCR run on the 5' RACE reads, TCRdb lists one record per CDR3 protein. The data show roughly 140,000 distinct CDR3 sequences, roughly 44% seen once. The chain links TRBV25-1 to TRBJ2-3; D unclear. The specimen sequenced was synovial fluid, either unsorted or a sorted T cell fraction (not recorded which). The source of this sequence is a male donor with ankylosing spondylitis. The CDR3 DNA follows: TGTGCCAGCAGTGAATTAATGGGGATCGCGGCAGATACGCAGTATTTT. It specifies CASSELMGIAADTQYF.